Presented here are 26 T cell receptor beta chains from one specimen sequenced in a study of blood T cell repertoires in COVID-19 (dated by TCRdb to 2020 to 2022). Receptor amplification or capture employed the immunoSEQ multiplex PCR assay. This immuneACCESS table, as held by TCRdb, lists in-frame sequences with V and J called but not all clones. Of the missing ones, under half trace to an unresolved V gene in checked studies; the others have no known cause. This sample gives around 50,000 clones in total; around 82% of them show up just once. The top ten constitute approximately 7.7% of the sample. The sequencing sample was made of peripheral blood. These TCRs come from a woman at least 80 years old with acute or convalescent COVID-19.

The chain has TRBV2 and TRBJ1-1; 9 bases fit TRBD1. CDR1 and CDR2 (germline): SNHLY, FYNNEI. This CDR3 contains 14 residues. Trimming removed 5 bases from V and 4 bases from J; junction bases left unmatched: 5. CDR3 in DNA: TGTGCCAGCAGTTCGGGACAGGGAGCCACTGAAGCTTTCTTT. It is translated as CASSSGQGATEAFF.

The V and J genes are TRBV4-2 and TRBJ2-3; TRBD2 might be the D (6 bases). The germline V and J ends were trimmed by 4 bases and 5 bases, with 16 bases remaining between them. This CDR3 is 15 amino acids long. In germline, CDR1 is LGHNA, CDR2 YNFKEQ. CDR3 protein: CASSRRLGGEDTQYF. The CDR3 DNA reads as TGTGCCAGCAGCCGCCGACTAGGTGGCGAAGATACGCAGTATTTT.

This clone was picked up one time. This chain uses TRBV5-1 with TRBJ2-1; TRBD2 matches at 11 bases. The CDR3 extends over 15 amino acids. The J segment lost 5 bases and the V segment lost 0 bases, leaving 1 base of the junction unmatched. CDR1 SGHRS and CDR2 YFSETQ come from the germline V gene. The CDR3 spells CASSLGLAGNNEQFF. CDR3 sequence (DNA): TGCGCCAGCAGCTTGGGACTAGCGGGGAACAATGAGCAGTTCTTC.

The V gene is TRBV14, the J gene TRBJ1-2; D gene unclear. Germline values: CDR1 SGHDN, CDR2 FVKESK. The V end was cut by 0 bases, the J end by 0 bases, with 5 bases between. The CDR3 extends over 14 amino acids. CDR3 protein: CASSQDRTNYGYTF. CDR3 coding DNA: TGTGCCAGCAGCCAAGACAGGACTAACTATGGCTACACCTTC.

As DNA, the CDR3 is TGTGCCAGCTCACCCGACCAGGACTATGGCTACACCTTC. Its protein is CASSPDQDYGYTF. The V gene is TRBV18, the J gene TRBJ1-2; the D is unclear. Germline V gene lookup returns CDR1 KGHSH and CDR2 LQKENI. Trimming pared 3 bases from V and 3 bases from J, leaving 8 bases between. This CDR3 spans 13 amino acids.

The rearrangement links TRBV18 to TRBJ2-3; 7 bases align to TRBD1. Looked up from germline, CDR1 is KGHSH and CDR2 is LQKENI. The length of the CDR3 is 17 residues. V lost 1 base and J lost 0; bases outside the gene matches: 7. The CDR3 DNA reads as TGTGCCAGCTCACCACGGCGGTTGGGACAGAGCACAGATACGCAGTATTTT. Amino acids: CASSPRRLGQSTDTQYF.

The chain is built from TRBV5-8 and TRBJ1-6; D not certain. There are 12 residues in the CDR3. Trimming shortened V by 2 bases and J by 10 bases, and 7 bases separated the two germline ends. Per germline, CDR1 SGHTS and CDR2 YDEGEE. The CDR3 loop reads CASSFRWSPLHF. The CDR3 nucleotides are TGTGCCAGCAGCTTCAGGTGGTCACCCCTCCACTTT.

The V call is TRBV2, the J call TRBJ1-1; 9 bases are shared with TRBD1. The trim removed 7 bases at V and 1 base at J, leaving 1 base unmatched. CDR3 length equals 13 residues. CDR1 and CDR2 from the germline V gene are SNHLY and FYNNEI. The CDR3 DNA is TGTGCCAGCACGACAGGGGGGAACACTGAAGCTTTCTTT. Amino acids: CASTTGGNTEAFF.

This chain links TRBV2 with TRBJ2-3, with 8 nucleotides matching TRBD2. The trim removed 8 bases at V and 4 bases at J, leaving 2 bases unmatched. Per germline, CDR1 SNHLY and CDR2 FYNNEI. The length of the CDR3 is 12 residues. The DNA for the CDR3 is TGTGCCAGCGTCGGGGGGGCAGATACGCAGTATTTT. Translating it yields CASVGGADTQYF.

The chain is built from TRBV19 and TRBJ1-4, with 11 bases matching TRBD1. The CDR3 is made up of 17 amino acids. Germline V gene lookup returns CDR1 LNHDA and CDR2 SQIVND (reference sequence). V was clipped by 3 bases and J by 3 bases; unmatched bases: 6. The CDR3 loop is CASSIGGTGGANEKLFF. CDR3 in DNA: TGTGCCAGTAGTATTGGAGGGACAGGGGGGGCTAATGAAAAACTGTTTTTT. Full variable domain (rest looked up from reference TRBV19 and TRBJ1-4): DGGITQSPKYLFRKEGQNVTLSCEQNLNHDAMYWYRQDPGQGLRLIYYSQIVNDFQKGDIAEGYSVSREKKESFPLTVTSAQKNPTAFYLCASSIGGTGGANEKLFFGSGTQLSVL.

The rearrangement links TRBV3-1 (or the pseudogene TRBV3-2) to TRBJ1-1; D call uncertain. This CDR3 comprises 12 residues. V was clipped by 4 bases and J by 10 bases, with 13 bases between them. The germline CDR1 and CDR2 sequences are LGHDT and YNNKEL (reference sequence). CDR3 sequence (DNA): TGTGCCAGCAGCCTGGGGATAGAGGGAGCTTTCTTT. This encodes CASSLGIEGAFF.

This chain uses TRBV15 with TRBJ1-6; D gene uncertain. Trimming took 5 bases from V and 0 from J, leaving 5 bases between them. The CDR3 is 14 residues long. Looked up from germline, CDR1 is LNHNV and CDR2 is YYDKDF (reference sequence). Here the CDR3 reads CATSGSSYNSPLHF. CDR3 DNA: TGTGCCACCAGCGGGAGCTCCTATAATTCACCCCTCCACTTT. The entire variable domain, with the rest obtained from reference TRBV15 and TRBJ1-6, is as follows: DAMVIQNPRYQVTQFGKPVTLSCSQTLNHNVMYWYQQKSSQAPKLLFHYYDKDFNNEADTPDNFQSRRPNTSFCFLDIRSPGLGDTAMYLCATSGSSYNSPLHFGNGTRLTVT.

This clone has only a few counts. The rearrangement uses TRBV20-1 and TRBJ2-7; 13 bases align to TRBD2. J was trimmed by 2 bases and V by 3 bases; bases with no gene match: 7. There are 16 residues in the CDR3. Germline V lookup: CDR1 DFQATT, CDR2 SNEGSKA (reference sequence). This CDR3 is CSASSQLAGGTYEQYF. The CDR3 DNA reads TGCAGTGCTAGTTCCCAACTAGCGGGGGGGACCTACGAGCAGTACTTC.

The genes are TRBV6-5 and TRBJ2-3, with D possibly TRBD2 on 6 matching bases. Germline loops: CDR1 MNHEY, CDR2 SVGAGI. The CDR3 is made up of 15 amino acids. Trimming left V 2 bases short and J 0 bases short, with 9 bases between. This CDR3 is CASSYVRGSTDTQYF. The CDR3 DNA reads TGTGCCAGCAGTTACGTCCGGGGGAGCACAGATACGCAGTATTTT.

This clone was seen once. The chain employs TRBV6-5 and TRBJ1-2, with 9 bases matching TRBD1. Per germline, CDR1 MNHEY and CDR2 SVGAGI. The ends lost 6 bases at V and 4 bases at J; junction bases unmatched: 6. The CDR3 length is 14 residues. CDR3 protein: CASRLGQGRYGYTF. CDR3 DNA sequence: TGTGCCAGCAGGCTAGGACAGGGGCGCTATGGCTACACCTTC.

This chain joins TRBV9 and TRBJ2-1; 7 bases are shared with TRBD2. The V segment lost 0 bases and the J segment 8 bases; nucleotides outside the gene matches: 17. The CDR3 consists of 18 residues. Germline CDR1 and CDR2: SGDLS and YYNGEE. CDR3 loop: CASSVGSSGRMFTHEQFF. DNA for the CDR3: TGTGCCAGCAGCGTAGGTTCTAGCGGCCGGATGTTCACTCATGAGCAGTTCTTC. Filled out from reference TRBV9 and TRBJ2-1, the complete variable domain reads DSGVTQTPKHLITATGQRVTLRCSPRSGDLSVYWYQQSLDQGLQFLIQYYNGEERAKGNILERFSAQQFPDLHSELNLSSLELGDSALYFCASSVGSSGRMFTHEQFFGPGTRLTVL.

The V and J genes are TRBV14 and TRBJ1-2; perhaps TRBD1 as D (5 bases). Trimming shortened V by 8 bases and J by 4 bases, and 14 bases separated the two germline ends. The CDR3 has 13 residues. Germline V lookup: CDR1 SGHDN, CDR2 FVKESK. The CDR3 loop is CASSAGRSYGYTF. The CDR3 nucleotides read TGTGCCAGCTCGGCAGGGCGAAGCTATGGCTACACCTTC. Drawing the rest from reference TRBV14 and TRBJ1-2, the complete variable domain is EAGVTQFPSHSVIEKGQTVTLRCDPISGHDNLYWYRRVMGKEIKFLLHFVKESKQDESGMPNNRFLAERTGGTYSTLKVQPAELEDSGVYFCASSAGRSYGYTFGSGTRLTVV.

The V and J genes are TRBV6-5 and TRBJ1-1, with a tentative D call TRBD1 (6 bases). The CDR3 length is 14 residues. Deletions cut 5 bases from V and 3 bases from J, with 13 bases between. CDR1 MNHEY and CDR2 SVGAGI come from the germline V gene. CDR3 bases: TGTGCCAGCAGTACAGGGAACCGGGACACTGAAGCTTTCTTT. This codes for CASSTGNRDTEAFF.

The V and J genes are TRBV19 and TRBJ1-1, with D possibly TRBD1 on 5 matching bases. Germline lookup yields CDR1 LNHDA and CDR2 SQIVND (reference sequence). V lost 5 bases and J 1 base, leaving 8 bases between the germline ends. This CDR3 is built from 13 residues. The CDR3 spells CASSGGGNTEAFF. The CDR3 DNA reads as TGTGCCAGTAGTGGGGGAGGGAACACTGAAGCTTTCTTT.

The CDR3, as DNA: TGCAGCGACCGAAGACAGACCTACACTGAAGCTTTCTTT. It is translated as CSDRRQTYTEAFF. V gene TRBV29-1 combines with J gene TRBJ1-1; a weak D match, TRBD1 (5 bases). The CDR3 has 13 amino acids. Trimming took off 7 bases at V and 3 bases at J, with 15 bases between the two ends. Germline CDR1 SQVTM, CDR2 ANQGSEA.

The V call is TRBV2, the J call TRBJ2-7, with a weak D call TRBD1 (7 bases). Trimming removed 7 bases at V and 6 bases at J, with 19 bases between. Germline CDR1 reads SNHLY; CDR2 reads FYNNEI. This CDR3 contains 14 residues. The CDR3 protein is CASMNQGGLSEQYF. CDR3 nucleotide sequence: TGTGCCAGCATGAACCAGGGGGGTCTGAGCGAGCAGTACTTC.

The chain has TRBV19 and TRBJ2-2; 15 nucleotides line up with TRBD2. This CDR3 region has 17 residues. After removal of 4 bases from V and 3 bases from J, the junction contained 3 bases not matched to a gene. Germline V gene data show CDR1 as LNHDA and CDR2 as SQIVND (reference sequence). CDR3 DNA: TGTGCCAGTAGTACCAGGACTAGCGGGGGGGACACCGGGGAGCTGTTTTTT. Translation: CASSTRTSGGDTGELFF.

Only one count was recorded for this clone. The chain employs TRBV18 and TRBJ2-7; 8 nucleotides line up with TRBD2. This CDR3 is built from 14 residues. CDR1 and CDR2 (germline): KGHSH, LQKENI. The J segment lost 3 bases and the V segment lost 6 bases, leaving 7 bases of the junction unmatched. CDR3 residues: CASSHASGSYEQYF. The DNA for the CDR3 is TGTGCCAGCTCCCACGCGAGCGGGAGCTACGAGCAGTACTTC.

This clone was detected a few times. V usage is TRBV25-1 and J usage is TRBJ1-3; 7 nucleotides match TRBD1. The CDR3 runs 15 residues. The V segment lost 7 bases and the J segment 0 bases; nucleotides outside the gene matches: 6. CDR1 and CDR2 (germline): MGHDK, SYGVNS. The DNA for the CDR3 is TGTGCCAGCACGGACAGGTCCCACTCTGGAAACACCATATATTTT. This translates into CASTDRSHSGNTIYF.

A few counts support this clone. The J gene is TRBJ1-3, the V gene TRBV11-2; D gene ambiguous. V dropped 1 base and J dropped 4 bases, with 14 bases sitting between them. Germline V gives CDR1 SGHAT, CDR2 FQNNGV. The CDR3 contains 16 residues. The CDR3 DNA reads TGTGCCAGCAGCTTAGGTCAGCCTAGAACCGGAAACACCATATATTTT. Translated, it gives CASSLGQPRTGNTIYF.

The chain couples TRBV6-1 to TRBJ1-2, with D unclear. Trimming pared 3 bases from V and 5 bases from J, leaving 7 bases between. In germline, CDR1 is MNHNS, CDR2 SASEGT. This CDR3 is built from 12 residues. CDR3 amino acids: CASSESAYGYTF. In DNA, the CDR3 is TGTGCCAGCAGTGAGAGCGCGTATGGCTACACCTTC.